The clone carrying this T cell receptor beta chain was seen once. The data stem from a study of blood T cell repertoires in COVID-19. Across the whole study: Some COVID-19 samples were acute and others convalescent; all came from the United States, Italy and Spain. From T cells, B-cell-depleted T cells, or PBMCs came the material, which was cDNA or gDNA.

The CDR3 is 14 residues long. In germline, CDR1 is SGHRS, CDR2 YFSETQ. V was shortened by 0 bases and J by 1 base, with 7 bases between the two germline ends. As processed by the authors: Counts of nucleated cells, estimated from reference gene primer amplification, were obtained. Libraries were prepared by immunoSEQ multiplex PCR; TCRdb keeps only in-frame clonotypes and omits some of them. The DNA gave D and trimming, while V, J and clone size come from that table. The repertoire holds about 120,000 clones, with around 77% as singletons. This rearrangement joins TRBV5-1 to TRBJ1-1; no firm D call. This receptor was taken from a human donor in a cohort sampled during active COVID-19. Sequenced input: peripheral blood. CDR3: CASSLASGNTEAFF. For the CDR3, the DNA is TGCGCCAGCAGCTTGGCTTCGGGGAACACTGAAGCTTTCTTT.